This TCR beta chain was profiled in a study of blood T cell repertoires in COVID-19. In the 2 weeks before study entry, exposed participants met a COVID-19 case, which was PCR-confirmed or clinician-diagnosed. Germline CDR1 is SGHRS and CDR2 is YFSETQ. The CDR3 has 14 amino acids. Trimming removed 0 bases at V and 7 bases at J, with 11 bases between. Authors' data handling: Reference gene primer amplification gave nucleated cell count estimates. The repertoire was sequenced with immunoSEQ multiplex PCR; TCRdb's copy has only in-frame clones and lacks some. Clonal size and the V and J genes are those of that table, whereas D and trimming came from the DNA. The sample lists some 340,000 clones, 85% to 95% seen once, with around 3.9% in the top ten.

This TCR was sampled from a woman under 40 who had been exposed to COVID-19. This rearrangement joins TRBV5-1 to TRBJ2-1, with a weak D call TRBD1 (5 bases). Sequenced sample: PBMCs or T cells enriched from blood (not recorded which). CDR3 residues: CASSLGQYRNEQFF. DNA of the CDR3: TGCGCCAGCAGCTTGGGACAATACAGGAATGAGCAGTTCTTC.